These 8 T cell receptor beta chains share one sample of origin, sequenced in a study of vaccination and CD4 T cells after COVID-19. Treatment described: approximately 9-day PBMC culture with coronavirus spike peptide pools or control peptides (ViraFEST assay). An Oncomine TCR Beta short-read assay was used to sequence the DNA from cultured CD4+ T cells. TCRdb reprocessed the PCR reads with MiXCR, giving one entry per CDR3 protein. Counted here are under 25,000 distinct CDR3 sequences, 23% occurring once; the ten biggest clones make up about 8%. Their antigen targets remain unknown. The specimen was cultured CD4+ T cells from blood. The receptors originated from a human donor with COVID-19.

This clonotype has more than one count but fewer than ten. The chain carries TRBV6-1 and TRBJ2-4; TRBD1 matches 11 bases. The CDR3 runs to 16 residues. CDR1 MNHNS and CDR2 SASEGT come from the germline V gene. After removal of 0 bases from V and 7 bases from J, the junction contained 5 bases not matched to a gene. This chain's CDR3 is CASSEALGQGVNIQYF. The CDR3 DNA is TGTGCCAGCAGTGAAGCGCTGGGACAGGGGGTGAACATTCAGTACTTC.

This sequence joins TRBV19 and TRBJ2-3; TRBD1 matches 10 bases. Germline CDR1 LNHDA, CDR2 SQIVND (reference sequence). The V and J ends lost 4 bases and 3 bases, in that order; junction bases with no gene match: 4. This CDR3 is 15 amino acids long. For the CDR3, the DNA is TGTGCCAGTAGTAAGGGACAGGGGTGGACAGATACGCAGTATTTT. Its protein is CASSKGQGWTDTQYF. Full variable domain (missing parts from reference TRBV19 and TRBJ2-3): DGGITQSPKYLFRKEGQNVTLSCEQNLNHDAMYWYRQDPGQGLRLIYYSQIVNDFQKGDIAEGYSVSREKKESFPLTVTSAQKNPTAFYLCASSKGQGWTDTQYFGPGTRLTVL.

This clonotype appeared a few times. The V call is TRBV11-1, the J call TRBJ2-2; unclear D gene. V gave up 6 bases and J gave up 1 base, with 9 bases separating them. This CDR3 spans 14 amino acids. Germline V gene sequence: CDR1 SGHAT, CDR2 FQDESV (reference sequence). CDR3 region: CASRNQVNTGELFF. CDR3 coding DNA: TGTGCCAGCAGAAACCAGGTGAACACCGGGGAGCTGTTTTTT. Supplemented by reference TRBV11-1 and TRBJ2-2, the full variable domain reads EAEVAQSPRYKITEKSQAVAFWCDPISGHATLYWYRQILGQGPELLVQFQDESVVDDSQLPKDRFSAERLKGVDSTLKIQPAELGDSAMYLCASRNQVNTGELFFGEGSRLTVL.

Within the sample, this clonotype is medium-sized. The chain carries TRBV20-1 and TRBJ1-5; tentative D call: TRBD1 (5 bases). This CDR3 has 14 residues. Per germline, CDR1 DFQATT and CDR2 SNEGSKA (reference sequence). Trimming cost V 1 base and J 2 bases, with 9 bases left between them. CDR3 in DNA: TGCAGTGCTAGAGGGGGAGGGGGCAATCAGCCCCAGCATTTT. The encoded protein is CSARGGGGNQPQHF.

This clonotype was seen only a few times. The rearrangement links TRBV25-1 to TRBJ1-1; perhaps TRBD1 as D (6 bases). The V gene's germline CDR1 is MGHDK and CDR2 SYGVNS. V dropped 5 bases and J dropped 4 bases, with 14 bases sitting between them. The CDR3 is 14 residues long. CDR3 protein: CASSREGGLTEAFF. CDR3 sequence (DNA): TGTGCCAGCAGTCGGGAGGGGGGCCTCACTGAAGCTTTCTTT.

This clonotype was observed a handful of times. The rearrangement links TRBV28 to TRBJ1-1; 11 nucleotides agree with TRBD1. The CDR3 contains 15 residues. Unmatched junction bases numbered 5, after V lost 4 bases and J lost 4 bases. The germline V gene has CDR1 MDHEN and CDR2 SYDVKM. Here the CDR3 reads CASSWRGTGGTEAFF. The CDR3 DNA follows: TGTGCCAGCAGTTGGCGGGGGACAGGGGGCACTGAAGCTTTCTTT.

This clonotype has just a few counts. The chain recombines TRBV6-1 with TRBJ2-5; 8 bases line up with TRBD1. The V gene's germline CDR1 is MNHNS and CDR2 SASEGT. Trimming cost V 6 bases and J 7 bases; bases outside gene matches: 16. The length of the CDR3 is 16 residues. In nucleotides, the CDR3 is TGTGCCAGCAGAGAAAGAGGGACAGGAACTCCGGGGACCCAGTACTTC. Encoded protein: CASRERGTGTPGTQYF.

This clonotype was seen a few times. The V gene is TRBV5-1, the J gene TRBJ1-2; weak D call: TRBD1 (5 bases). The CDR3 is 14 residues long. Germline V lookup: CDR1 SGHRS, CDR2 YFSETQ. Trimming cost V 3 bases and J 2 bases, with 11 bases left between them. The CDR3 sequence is CASSSTGGNYGYTF. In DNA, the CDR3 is TGCGCCAGCAGCTCGACGGGGGGGAACTATGGCTACACCTTC.